This T cell receptor (beta chain) was recorded in a study of CD8 T cells in ankylosing spondylitis. Study-level points and caveats: In ankylosing spondylitis blood, a motif of roughly eight highly homologous TCR beta variants appeared characteristic.

The CDR3 sequence is 14 residues long. Trimming removed 4 bases from V and 2 bases from J, with 10 bases in between. Germline V gene sequence: CDR1 KGHDR, CDR2 SFDVKD. In its sample, this clonotype was seen a few times. Antigen unknown. TCRdb re-called the 5' RACE reads through MiXCR, storing one row per CDR3 protein. The sample lists more than 600,000 distinct CDR3 sequences, around 19% occurring once. The sequence came from a male donor with ankylosing spondylitis. Material: blood, either unsorted or a sorted T cell fraction (not recorded which). The chain carries TRBV24-1 and TRBJ2-5; D is possibly TRBD2 (6 bases). In nucleotides, the CDR3 is TGTGCCACCAGTGAAGGCGGGAAGCAAGAGACCCAGTACTTC. Translation: CATSEGGKQETQYF.